This T cell receptor (beta chain) is from a study of T-cell memory formation after mild COVID-19. Study details: For the most part, TCR clusters were specific to one donor.

This CDR3 region has 14 residues. V shed 6 bases and J shed 2 bases, with 16 bases lying between them. CDR1 and CDR2 (germline): SQVTM, ANQGSEA. Study-wide results and caveats: The study found balanced CD4/CD8 in clones contracting day 15 to 85 and a CD4+ lean in later expanders. The authors did not confirm SARS-CoV-2 specificity of second-wave clones peaking day 37.

From the 5' RACE reads, TCRdb called clonotypes with MiXCR, one entry per CDR3 protein. The profile shows tens of thousands of distinct CDR3 sequences, approximately 15% of them singletons. In regard to this clonotype: Its antigen remains unknown.

Sample: PBMCs or a T cell subset sorted from them (not recorded which). J is TRBJ2-5 and V is TRBV29-1, with a possible D match to TRBD2 (6 bases). The receptor's source is an adult woman who had mild COVID-19 (a few samples of this study predate the infection). Cell type and time point are not known. CDR3 in amino acids: CSVATGTSQETQYF. As DNA, the CDR3 is TGCAGCGTCGCGACCGGGACTTCTCAAGAGACCCAGTACTTC. Complete variable domain (other parts from reference TRBV29-1 and TRBJ2-5): SAVISQKPSRDICQRGTSLTIQCQVDSQVTMMFWYRQQPGQSLTLIATANQGSEATYESGFVIDKFPISRPNLTFSTLTVSNMSPEDSSIYLCSVATGTSQETQYFGPGTRLLVL.